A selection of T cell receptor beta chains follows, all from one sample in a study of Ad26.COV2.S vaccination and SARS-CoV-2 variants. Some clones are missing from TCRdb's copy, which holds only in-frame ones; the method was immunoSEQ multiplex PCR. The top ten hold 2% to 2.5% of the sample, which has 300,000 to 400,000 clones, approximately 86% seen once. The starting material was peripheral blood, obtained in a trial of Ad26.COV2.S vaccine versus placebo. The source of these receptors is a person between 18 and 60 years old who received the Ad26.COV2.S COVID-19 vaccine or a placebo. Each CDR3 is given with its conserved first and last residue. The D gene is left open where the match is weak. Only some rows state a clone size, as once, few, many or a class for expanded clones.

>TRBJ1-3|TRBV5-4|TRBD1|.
TGTGCCAGCAGCCCGGACAGGGCAATAGTCGGAAACACCATATATTTT
CASSPDRAIVGNTIYF
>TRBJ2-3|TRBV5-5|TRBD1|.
TGTGCCAGCAGCCCTGGACAGGGGGTTGATACGCAGTATTTT
CASSPGQGVDTQYF
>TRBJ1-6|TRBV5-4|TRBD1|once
TGTGCCAGCAGCTTAGGACAGGGGGCCTATAATTCACCCCTCCACTTT
CASSLGQGAYNSPLHF
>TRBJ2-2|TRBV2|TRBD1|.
TGTGCCAGCAGTACGCCCGGGACAGAGAACACCGGGGAGCTGTTTTTT
CASSTPGTENTGELFF
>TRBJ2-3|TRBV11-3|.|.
TGTGCCAGCAGCTCGGGGCGGGGAAGCACAGATACGCAGTATTTT
CASSSGRGSTDTQYF
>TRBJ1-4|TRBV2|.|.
TGTGCCAGCAGTGATAACCGGGGGAATGAAAAACTGTTTTTT
CASSDNRGNEKLFF
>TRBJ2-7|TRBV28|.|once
TGTGCCAGCAGTTTTCTACAGGGCCACGAGCAGTACTTC
CASSFLQGHEQYF
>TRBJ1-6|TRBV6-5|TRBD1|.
TGTGCCACCGCCGGGAGGGGGCTGGAGAATTCACCCCTCCACTTT
CATAGRGLENSPLHF
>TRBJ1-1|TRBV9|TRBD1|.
TGTGCCAGCAGCGTAGCGGGACAGGGTGATTTTCGGACTGAAGCTTTCTTT
CASSVAGQGDFRTEAFF
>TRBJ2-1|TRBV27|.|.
TGTGCCAGTCCATCCACCAGACACCCGATTGGGGAGCAGTTCTTC
CASPSTRHPIGEQFF
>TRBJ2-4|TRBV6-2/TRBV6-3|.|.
TGTGCCAGCAGTTACGATGGGGTACTAGCCAAAAACATTCAGTACTTC
CASSYDGVLAKNIQYF
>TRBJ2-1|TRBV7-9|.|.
TGTGCCAGCAGCGAGGGTTTAGCCCGCGGGGGCCGTTTGGAGCAGTTCTTC
CASSEGLARGGRLEQFF
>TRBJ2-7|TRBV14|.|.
TGTGCCAGCAGCCAAGAGACGGGGAACCGGTACTTC
CASSQETGNRYF
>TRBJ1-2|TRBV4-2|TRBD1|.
TGTGCCAGCAGCCAAGATTTAGGGGGCGCAGAGAATGGCTACACCTTC
CASSQDLGGAENGYTF
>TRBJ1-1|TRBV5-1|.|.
TGCGCCAGCAGCTTGGCTGGGGGGCTCGGCACTGAAGCTTTCTTT
CASSLAGGLGTEAFF
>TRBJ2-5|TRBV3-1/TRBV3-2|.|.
TGTGCCAGCAGCCAAGACGGGGGAGGCCCGCGGGGAAAAGAGACCCAGTACTTC
CASSQDGGGPRGKETQYF
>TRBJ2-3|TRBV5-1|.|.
TGCGCCAGCAGGCAAGCCCTCGGCCAGGATACGCAGTATTTT
CASRQALGQDTQYF
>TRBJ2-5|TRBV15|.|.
TGTGCCACCAGCAGTAGTATCCGAGAGACCCAGTACTTC
CATSSSIRETQYF
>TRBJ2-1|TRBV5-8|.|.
TGTGCCAGCAGCCCTAATGTTCACGCCACAGGGAATGAGCAGTTCTTC
CASSPNVHATGNEQFF
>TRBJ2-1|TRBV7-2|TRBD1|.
TGTGCCAGCAGCCAAAACAGGGGTGAGCAGTTCTTC
CASSQNRGEQFF
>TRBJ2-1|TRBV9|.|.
TGTGCCAGCAGCGTAGGGCCTAGTGGGCCGAATGAGCAGTTCTTC
CASSVGPSGPNEQFF
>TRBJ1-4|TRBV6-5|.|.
TGTGCCAGCAGTCGGGGGCTTACGGATGAAAAACTGTTTTTT
CASSRGLTDEKLFF
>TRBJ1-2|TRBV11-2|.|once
TGTGCCAGCAGCCTAGCAGGGGTTGATGGCTACACCTTC
CASSLAGVDGYTF
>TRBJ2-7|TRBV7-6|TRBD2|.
TGTGCCAGCAGCTCCAAGCGGGGGGGGAGATCATACGAGCAGTACTTC
CASSSKRGGRSYEQYF
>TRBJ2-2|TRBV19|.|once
TGTGCCAGTAGTATGATATTCGGGGAGCTGTTTTTT
CASSMIFGELFF
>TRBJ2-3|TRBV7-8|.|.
TGTGCCAGCAGCTTTCCACTTCACACAGATACGCAGTATTTT
CASSFPLHTDTQYF
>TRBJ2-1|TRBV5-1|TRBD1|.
TGCGCCAGCAGCTTGGGGGACAGGGCCTACAATGAGCAGTTCTTC
CASSLGDRAYNEQFF
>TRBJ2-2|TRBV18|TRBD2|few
TGTGCCAGCTCAGTGGGAGGGCGAAGCACCGGGGAGCTGTTTTTT
CASSVGGRSTGELFF
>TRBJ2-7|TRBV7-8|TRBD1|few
TGTGCCAGCAGCTTAAAGAGGACAGGAACCTACGAGCAGTACTTC
CASSLKRTGTYEQYF